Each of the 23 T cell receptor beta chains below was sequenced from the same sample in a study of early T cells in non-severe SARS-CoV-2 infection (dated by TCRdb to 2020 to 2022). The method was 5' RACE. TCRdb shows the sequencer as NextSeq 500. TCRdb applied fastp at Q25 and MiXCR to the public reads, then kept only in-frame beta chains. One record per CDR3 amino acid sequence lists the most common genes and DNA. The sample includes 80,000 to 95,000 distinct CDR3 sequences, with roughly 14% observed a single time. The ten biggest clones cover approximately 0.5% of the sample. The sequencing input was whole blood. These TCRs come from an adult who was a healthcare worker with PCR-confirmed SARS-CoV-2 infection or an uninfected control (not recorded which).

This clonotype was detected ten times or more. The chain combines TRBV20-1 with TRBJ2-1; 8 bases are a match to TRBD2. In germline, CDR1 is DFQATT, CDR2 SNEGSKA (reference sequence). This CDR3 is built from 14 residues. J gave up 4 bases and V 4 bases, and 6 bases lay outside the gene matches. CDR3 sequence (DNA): TGCAGTGCTACACCTAGCGGGCCTTACAATGAGCAGTTCTTC. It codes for CSATPSGPYNEQFF.

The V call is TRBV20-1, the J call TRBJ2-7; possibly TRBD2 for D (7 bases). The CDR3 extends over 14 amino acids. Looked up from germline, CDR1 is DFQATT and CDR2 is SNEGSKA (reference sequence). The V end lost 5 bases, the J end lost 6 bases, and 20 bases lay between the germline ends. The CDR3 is CSAGGGRGQGEQYV. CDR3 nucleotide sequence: TGCAGTGCTGGGGGGGGCAGGGGCCAAGGCGAGCAGTACGTC.

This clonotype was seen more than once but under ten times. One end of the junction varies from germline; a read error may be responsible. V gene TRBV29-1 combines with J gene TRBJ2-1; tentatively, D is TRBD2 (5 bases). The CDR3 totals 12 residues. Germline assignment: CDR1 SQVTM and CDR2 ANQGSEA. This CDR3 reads CSVEAVGNEQFF. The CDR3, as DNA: TGCAGCGTCGAAGCGGTGGGGAATGAGCAGTTCTTC.

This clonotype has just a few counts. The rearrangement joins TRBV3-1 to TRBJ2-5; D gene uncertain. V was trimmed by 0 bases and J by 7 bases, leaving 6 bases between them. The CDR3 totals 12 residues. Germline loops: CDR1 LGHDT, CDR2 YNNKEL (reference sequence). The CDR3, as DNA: TGTGCCAGCAGCCAAGAACGCCTGACCCAGTACTTC. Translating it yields CASSQERLTQYF.

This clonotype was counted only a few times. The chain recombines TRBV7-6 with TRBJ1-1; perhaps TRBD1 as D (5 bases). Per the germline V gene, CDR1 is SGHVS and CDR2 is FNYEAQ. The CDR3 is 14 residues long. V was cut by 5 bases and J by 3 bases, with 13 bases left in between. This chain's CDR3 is CASSPLRRDTEAFF. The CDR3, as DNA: TGTGCCAGCAGCCCCCTGCGCAGGGACACTGAAGCTTTCTTT.

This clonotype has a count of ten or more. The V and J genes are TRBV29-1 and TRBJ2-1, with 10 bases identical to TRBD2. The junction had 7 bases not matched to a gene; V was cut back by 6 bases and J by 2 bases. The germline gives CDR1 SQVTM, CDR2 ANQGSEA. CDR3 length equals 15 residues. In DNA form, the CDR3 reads TGCAGCGTAGCGGGGGGGACCACTACCTACAATGAGCAGTTCTTC. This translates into CSVAGGTTTYNEQFF.

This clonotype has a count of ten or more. CDR3 nucleotide sequence: TGTGCCAGCAGCCCCGGACACCTCTCTGGAAACACCATATATTTT. This gives the protein CASSPGHLSGNTIYF. This chain connects TRBV5-4 to TRBJ1-3, with D perhaps matching TRBD1 (5 bases). Germline V gene lookup returns CDR1 SGHNT and CDR2 YYREEE (reference sequence). This CDR3 comprises 15 residues. V lost 4 bases and J lost 0, with 11 bases in between.

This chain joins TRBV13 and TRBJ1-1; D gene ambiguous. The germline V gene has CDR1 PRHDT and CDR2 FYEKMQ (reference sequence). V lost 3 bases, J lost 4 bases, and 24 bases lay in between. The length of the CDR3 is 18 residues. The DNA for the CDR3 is TGTGCCAGCAGCTTCCAGTACGGGAGTGTTTCTCGTAGCACTGAAGCTTTCTTT. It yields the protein CASSFQYGSVSRSTEAFF.

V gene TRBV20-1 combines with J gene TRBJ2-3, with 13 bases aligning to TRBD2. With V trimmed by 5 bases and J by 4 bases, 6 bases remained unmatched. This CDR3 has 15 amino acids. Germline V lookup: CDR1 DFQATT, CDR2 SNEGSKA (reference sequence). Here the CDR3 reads CSAPRLAGGADTQYF. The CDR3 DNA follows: TGCAGTGCTCCAAGACTAGCGGGGGGTGCAGATACGCAGTATTTT.

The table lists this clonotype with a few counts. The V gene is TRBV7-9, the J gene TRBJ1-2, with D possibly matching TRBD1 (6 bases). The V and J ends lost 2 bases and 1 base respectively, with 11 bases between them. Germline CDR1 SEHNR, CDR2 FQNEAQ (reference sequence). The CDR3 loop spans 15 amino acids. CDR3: CASSLSGADNYGYTF. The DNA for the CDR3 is TGTGCCAGCAGCTTATCAGGGGCCGATAACTATGGCTACACCTTC.

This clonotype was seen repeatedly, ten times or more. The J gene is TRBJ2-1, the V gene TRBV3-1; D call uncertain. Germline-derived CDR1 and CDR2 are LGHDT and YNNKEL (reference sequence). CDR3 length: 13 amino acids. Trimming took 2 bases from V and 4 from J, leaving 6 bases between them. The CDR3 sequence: CASSQTSYNEQFF. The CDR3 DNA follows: TGTGCCAGCAGCCAAACTTCGTACAATGAGCAGTTCTTC.

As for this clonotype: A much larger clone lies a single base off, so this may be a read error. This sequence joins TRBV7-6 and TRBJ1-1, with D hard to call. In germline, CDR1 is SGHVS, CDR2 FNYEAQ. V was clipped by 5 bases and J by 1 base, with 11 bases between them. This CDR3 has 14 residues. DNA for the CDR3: TGTGCCAGCAGCGTAAGTGAGGCGAACACTGAAGCTTTCTTT. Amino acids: CASSVSEANTEAFF. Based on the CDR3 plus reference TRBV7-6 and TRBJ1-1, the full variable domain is GAGVSQSPRYKVTKRGQDVALRCDPISGHVSLYWYRQALGQGPEFLTYFNYEAQQDKSGLPNDRFSAERPEGSISTLTIQRTEQRDSAMYRCASSVSEANTEAFFGQGTRLTVV.

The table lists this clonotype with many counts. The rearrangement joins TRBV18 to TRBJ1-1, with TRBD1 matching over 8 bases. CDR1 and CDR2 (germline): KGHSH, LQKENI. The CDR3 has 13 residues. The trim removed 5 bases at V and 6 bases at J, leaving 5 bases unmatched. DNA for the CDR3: TGTGCCAGCTCAAAACAGGGGGGCCCTGAAGCTTTCTTT. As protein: CASSKQGGPEAFF.

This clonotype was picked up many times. The CDR3 is CASSEGRSTDTQYF. The CDR3 nucleotides are TGTGCCAGCAGTGAGGGTAGGAGCACAGATACGCAGTATTTT. This sequence joins TRBV2 and TRBJ2-3; D not resolved. The CDR3 contains 14 residues. V was pared by 3 bases and J by 0 bases, with 7 bases between. Germline V lookup: CDR1 SNHLY, CDR2 FYNNEI.

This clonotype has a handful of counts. The CDR3 DNA follows: TGTGCCAGCAGGTCGCCCCAGCATTTT. It translates to CASRSPQHF. The chain recombines TRBV9 with TRBJ1-5; D unclear. V was clipped by 5 bases and J by 9 bases, with 3 bases between them. The CDR3 extends over 9 amino acids. Germline loops: CDR1 SGDLS, CDR2 YYNGEE.

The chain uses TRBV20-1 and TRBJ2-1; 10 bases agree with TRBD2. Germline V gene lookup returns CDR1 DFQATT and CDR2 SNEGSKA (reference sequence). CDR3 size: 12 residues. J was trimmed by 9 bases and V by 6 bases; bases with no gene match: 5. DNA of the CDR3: TGCAGTGCCAATCCTAGCGGGGGTGAGCAGTTCTTC. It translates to CSANPSGGEQFF.

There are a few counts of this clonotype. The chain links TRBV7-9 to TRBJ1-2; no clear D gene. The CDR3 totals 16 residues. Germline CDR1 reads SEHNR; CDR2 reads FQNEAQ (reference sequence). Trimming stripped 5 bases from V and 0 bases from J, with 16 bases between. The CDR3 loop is CASSHTLSAPNYGYTF. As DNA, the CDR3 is TGTGCCAGCAGCCATACATTGTCTGCCCCTAACTATGGCTACACCTTC.

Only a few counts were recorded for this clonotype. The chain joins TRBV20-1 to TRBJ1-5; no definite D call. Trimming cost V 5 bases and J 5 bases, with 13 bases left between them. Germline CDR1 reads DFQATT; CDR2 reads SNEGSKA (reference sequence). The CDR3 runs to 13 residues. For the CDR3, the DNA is TGCAGTGCTGCCGGGAACCTCGATCAGCCCCAGCATTTT. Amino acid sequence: CSAAGNLDQPQHF.

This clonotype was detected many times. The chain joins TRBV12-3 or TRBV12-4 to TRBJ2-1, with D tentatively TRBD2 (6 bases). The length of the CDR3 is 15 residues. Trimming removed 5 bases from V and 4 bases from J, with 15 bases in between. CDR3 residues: CASSPPGLQYNEQFF. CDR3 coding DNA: TGTGCCAGCAGTCCACCGGGACTGCAGTACAATGAGCAGTTCTTC.

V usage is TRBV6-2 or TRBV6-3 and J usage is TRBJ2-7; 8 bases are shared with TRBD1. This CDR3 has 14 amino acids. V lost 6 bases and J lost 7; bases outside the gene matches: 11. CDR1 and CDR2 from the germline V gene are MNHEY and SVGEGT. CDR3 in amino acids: CASSSTDRAGEQYV. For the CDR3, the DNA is TGTGCCAGCAGCTCGACGGACAGGGCGGGGGAGCAGTACGTC.

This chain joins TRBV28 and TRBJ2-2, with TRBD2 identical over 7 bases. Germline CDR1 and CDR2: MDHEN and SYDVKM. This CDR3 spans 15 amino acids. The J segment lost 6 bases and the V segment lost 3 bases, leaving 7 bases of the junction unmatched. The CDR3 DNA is TGTGCCAGCAGTTTCGGGGGGTTGCGCCCCGGGGAGCTGTTTTTT. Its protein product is CASSFGGLRPGELFF.

CDR3 amino acids: CSVDGRCYEQCV. The CDR3 DNA follows: TGCAGCGTTGACGGGCGTTGCTACGAGCAGTGCGTC. The chain uses TRBV29-1 and TRBJ2-7; no firm D call. This CDR3 spans 12 amino acids. Germline CDR1 is SQVTM and CDR2 is ANQGSEA.

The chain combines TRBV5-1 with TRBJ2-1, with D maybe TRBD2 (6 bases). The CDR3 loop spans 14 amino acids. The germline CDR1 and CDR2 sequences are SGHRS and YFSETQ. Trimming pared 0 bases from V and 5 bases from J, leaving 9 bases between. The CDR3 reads CASSLVLANNEQFF. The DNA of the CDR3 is TGCGCCAGCAGCTTGGTTCTAGCGAACAATGAGCAGTTCTTC.